This T cell receptor (beta chain) originates from a study of Ad26.COV2.S vaccination and SARS-CoV-2 variants. Study background: The donor participated in the COV1001 trial, in its Ad26.COV2.S arm. Study results and limitations: Recipients of either vaccine or placebo displayed similar breadth of non-spike TCRs.

Concerning this clone: Its cognate antigen is unknown.

This CDR3 is built from 14 residues. After removal of 2 bases from V and 7 bases from J, the junction contained 7 bases not matched to a gene. Germline values: CDR1 KGHSH, CDR2 LQKENI. The treatment is: around 19 received Ad26.COV2.S at low or high dose, single or two shots; several received placebo; per-sample allocation not given. It was on day 63 after the first vaccine or placebo injection that samples were taken. It was Wuhan-strain SARS-CoV-2 spike that the Ad26 vaccine vector expressed. Clones were read by immunoSEQ multiplex PCR, and TCRdb kept only the in-frame ones, dropping some. Of about 680,000 clones in the sample, roughly 90% are singletons; the top ten hold roughly 1.5%.

This receptor was identified in a person between 18 and 65 years old who received the Ad26.COV2.S COVID-19 vaccine or a placebo. Specimen: peripheral blood, collected in a trial of Ad26.COV2.S vaccine versus placebo. V and J are TRBV18 and TRBJ2-5; 7 bases line up with TRBD2. CDR3 nucleotides: TGTGCCAGCTCACCAAGCGGGGAGTTTGGGACCCAGTACTTC. It specifies CASSPSGEFGTQYF. Based on the CDR3 plus reference TRBV18 and TRBJ2-5, the full variable domain is NAGVMQNPRHLVRRRGQEARLRCSPMKGHSHVYWYRQLPEEGLKFMVYLQKENIIDESGMPKERFSAEFPKEGPSILRIQQVVRGDSAAYFCASSPSGEFGTQYFGPGTRLLVL.